This T cell receptor (beta chain) was identified in a study of T cells in Graves' hyperthyroidism and ophthalmopathy. This clonotype was counted a few times. V was clipped by 0 bases and J by 5 bases, with 11 bases between them. Germline loops: CDR1 MGHRA, CDR2 YSYEKL. The CDR3 spans 15 residues. RNA transcripts yielded amplified TCR beta CDR3 regions. The HTBI set primed first-round TCR CDR3 RT-PCR. TCRdb itself ran the multiplex PCR reads through MiXCR, one entry per CDR3 protein. The repertoire holds approximately 410,000 distinct CDR3 sequences, with roughly 14% as singletons. The TCR originated in a man aged 18 to 35 with Graves' ophthalmopathy. The chain uses TRBV4-1 and TRBJ1-5, with no clear D. Sequences were obtained from blood. The CDR3 protein is CASSQEFQSDQPQHF. DNA of the CDR3: TGCGCCAGCAGCCAAGAGTTCCAGTCCGATCAGCCCCAGCATTTT.